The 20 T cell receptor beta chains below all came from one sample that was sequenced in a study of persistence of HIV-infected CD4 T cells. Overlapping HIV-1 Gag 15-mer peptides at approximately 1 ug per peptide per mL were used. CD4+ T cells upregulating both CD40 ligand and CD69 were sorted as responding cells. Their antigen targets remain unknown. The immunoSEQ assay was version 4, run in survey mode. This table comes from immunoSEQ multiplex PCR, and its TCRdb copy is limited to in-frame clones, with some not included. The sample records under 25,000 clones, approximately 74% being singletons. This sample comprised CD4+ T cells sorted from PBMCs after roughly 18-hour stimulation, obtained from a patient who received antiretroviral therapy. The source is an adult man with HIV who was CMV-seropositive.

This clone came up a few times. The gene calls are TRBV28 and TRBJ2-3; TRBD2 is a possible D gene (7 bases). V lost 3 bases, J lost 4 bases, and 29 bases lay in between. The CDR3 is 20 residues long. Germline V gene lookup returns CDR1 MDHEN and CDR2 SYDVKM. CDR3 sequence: CASSLGAWGVPERESDTQYF. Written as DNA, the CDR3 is TGTGCCAGCAGTTTGGGGGCCTGGGGGGTACCGGAGCGGGAATCAGATACGCAGTATTTT.

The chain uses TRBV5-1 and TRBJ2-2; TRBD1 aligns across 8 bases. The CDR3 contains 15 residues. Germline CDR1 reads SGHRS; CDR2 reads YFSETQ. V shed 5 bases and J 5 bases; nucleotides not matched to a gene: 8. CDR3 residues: CASRLRTGQTGELFF. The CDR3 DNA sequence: TGCGCCAGCAGATTAAGGACAGGGCAGACCGGGGAGCTGTTTTTT.

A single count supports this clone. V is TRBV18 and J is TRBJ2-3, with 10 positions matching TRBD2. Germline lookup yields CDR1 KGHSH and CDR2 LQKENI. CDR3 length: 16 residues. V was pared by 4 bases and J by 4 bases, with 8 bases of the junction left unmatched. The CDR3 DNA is TGTGCCAGCTCACAAACCGCTAGCGGGGGCGCAGATACGCAGTATTTT. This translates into CASSQTASGGADTQYF.

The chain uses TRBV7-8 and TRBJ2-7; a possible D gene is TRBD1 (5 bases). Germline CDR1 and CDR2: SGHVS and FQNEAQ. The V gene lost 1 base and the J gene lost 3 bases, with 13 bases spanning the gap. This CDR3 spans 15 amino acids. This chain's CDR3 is CASSLDSQELYEQYF. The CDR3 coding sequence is TGTGCCAGCAGCTTAGACTCACAGGAGCTCTACGAGCAGTACTTC. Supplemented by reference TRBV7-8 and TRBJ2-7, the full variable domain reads GAGVSQSPRYKVAKRGQDVALRCDPISGHVSLFWYQQALGQGPEFLTYFQNEAQLDKSGLPSDRFFAERPEGSVSTLKIQRTQQEDSAVYLCASSLDSQELYEQYFGPGTRLTVT.

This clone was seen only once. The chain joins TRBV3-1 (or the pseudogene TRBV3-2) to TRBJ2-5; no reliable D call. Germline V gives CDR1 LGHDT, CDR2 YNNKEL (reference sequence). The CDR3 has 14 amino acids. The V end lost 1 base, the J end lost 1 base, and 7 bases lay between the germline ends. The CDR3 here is CASSQGIGQETQYF. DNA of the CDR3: TGTGCCAGCAGCCAAGGAATAGGCCAAGAGACCCAGTACTTC.

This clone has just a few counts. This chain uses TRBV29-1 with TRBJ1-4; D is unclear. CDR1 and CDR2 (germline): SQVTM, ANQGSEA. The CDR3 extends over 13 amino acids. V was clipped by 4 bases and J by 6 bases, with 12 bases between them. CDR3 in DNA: TGCAGCGTTGGCGTCCGAAGGGATGAAAAACTGTTTTTT. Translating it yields CSVGVRRDEKLFF.

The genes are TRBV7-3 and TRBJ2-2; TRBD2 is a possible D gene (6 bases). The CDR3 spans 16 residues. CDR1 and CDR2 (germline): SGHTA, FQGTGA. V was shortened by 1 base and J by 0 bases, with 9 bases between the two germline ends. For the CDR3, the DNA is TGTGCCAGCAGCTTAAGGGAGGCGACGAACACCGGGGAGCTGTTTTTT. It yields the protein CASSLREATNTGELFF.

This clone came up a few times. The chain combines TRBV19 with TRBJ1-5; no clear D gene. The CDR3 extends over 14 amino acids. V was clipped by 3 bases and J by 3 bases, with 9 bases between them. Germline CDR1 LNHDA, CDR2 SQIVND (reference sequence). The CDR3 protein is CASSILRNNQPQHF. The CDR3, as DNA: TGTGCCAGTAGTATTCTACGTAACAATCAGCCCCAGCATTTT.

The CDR3 sequence is CASSLWTGGRNEKLFF. The CDR3 DNA follows: TGCGCCAGCAGCTTGTGGACAGGGGGGAGAAATGAAAAACTGTTTTTT. This chain connects TRBV5-1 to TRBJ1-4; 10 nucleotides line up with TRBD1. This CDR3 comprises 16 residues. Germline trimming cut 1 base from V and 5 bases from J; bases unmatched to any gene: 5. CDR1 SGHRS and CDR2 YFSETQ come from the germline V gene. Variable domain in full (rest from reference TRBV5-1 and TRBJ1-4): KAGVTQTPRYLIKTRGQQVTLSCSPISGHRSVSWYQQTPGQGLQFLFEYFSETQRNKGNFPGRFSGRQFSNSRSEMNVSTLELGDSALYLCASSLWTGGRNEKLFFGSGTQLSVL.

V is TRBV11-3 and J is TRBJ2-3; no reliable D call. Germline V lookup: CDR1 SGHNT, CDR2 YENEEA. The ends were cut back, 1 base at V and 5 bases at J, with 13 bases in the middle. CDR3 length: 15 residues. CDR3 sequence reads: CASSLVAASEDTQYF. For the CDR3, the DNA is TGTGCCAGCAGCTTAGTTGCAGCTTCTGAAGATACGCAGTATTTT. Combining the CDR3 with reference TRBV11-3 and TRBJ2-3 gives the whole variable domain EAGVVQSPRYKIIEKKQPVAFWCNPISGHNTLYWYLQNLGQGPELLIRYENEEAVDDSQLPKDRFSAERLKGVDSTLKIQPAELGDSAVYLCASSLVAASEDTQYFGPGTRLTVL.

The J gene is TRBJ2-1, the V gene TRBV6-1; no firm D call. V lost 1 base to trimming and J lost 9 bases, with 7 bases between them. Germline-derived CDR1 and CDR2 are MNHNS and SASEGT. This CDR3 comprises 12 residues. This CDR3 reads CASSEVPGEQFF. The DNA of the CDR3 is TGTGCCAGCAGTGAAGTCCCAGGTGAGCAGTTCTTC.

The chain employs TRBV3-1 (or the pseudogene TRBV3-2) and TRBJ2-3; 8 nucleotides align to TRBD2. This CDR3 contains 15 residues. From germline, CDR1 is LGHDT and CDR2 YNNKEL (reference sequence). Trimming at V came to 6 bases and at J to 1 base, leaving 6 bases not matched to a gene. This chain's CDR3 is CASSERGYRTDTQYF. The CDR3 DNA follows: TGTGCCAGCAGTGAGCGGGGGTATCGCACAGATACGCAGTATTTT.

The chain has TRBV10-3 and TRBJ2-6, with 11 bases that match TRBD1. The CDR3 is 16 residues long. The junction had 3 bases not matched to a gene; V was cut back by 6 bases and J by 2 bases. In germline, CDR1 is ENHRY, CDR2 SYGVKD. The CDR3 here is CAISRDRGTGANVLTF. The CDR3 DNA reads TGTGCCATCAGCAGGGACAGGGGGACTGGGGCCAACGTCCTGACTTTC.

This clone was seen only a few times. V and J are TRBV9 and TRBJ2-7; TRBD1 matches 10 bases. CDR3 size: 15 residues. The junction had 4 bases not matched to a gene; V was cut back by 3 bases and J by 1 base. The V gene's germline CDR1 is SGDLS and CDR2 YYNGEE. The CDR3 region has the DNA TGTGCCAGCAGCGCAAGACAGGGGGCGTCCTACGAGCAGTACTTC. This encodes CASSARQGASYEQYF.

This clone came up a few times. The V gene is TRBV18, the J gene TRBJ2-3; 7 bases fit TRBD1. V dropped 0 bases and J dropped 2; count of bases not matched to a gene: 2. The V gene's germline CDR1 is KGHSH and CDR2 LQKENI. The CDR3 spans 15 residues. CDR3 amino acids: CASSPPTGLTDTQYF. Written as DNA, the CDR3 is TGTGCCAGCTCACCACCGACAGGGCTCACAGATACGCAGTATTTT.

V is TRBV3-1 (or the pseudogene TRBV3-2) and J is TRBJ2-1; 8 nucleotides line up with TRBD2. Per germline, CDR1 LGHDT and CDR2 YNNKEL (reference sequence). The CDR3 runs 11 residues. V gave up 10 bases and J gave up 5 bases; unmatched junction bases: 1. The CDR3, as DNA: TGTGCCACGGGAGGGAACAATGAGCAGTTCTTC. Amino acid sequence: CATGGNNEQFF.

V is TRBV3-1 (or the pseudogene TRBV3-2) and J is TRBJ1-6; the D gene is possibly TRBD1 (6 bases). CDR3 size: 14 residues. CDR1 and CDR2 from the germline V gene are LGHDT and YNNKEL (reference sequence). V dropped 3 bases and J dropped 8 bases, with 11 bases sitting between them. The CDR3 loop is CASSHTGPDSPLHF. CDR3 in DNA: TGTGCCAGCAGCCATACAGGGCCCGATTCACCCCTCCACTTT.

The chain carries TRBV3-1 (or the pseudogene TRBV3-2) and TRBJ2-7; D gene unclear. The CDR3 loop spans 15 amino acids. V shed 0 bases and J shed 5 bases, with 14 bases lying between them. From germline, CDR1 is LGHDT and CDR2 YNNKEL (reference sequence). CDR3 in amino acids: CASSQDWQVRDEQYF. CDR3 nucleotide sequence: TGTGCCAGCAGCCAAGATTGGCAGGTTCGCGACGAGCAGTACTTC.

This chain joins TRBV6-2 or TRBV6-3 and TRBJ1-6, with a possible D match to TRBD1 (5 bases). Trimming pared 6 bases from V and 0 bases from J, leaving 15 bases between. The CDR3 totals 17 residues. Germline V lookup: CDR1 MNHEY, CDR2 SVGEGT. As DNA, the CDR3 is TGTGCCAGCAGCCCTAGACAGTCTAGCTCCTATAATTCACCCCTCCACTTT. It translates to CASSPRQSSSYNSPLHF.

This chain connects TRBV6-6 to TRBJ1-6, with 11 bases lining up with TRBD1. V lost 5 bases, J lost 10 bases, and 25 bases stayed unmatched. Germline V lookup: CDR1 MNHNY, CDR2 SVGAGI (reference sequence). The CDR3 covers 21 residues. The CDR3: CASSLSSFGQGARGPGSPLHF. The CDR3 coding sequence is TGTGCCAGCAGTCTATCTTCGTTCGGACAGGGGGCGAGAGGACCGGGCTCACCCCTCCACTTT.